This entry lists 6 T cell receptor beta chains sequenced from one sample in a study of T cells in Graves' hyperthyroidism and ophthalmopathy (dated by TCRdb to about 2019). Libraries were constructed by multiplex PCR. The sample was run on an Illumina HiSeq 2000. The TCR beta CDR3 regions were amplified from RNA transcripts. The first round of RT-PCR for the TCR CDR3 was performed with the HTBI primer set and the Qiagen OneStep RT-PCR kit. TCRdb trimmed public reads at Q25 via fastp, called clones via MiXCR and kept in-frame beta chains. Identical CDR3 proteins give one entry, which carries the most common genes and DNA. This sample holds about 400,000 distinct CDR3 sequences; 11% to 15% were observed only once. The ten largest clones capture over 25% of the sample. Source material: blood. The receptors shown here come from a man aged 50 to 59 with Graves' ophthalmopathy.

This clonotype was counted a few times. This chain links TRBV28 with TRBJ2-3, with 9 bases that match TRBD1. With 3 bases clipped from V and 2 bases from J, the junction kept 6 bases outside the gene matches. The CDR3 covers 16 residues. Germline V gene sequence: CDR1 MDHEN, CDR2 SYDVKM. The CDR3 sequence is CASSFSWTGDTDTQYF. CDR3 coding DNA: TGTGCCAGCAGTTTTTCGTGGACAGGGGACACAGATACGCAGTATTTT.

This clonotype was observed at least ten times. The chain uses TRBV4-2 and TRBJ2-2, with 7 bases lining up with TRBD1. V lost 3 bases, J lost 6 bases, and 10 bases stayed unmatched. CDR3 size: 16 residues. Germline V gives CDR1 LGHNA, CDR2 YNFKEQ. CDR3 coding DNA: TGTGCCAGCAGCCAGGACGGACAGGTCGTCGCCGGGGAGCTGTTTTTT. Protein product: CASSQDGQVVAGELFF.

This clonotype appeared many times. The chain recombines TRBV6-1 with TRBJ2-7; unclear D gene. The CDR3 is made up of 14 amino acids. Trimming shortened V by 4 bases and J by 1 base, and 11 bases separated the two germline ends. Germline CDR1 is MNHNS and CDR2 is SASEGT. The CDR3 spells CASSGQRLSYEQYF. CDR3 DNA sequence: TGTGCCAGCAGTGGGCAACGCCTTTCCTACGAGCAGTACTTC.

Ten or more counts support this clonotype. The V call is TRBV9, the J call TRBJ2-7; tentatively, D is TRBD1 (6 bases). The V end was cut by 3 bases, the J end by 4 bases, with 8 bases between. The CDR3 sequence is 12 residues long. CDR1 is SGDLS and CDR2 is YYNGEE in the germline V gene. The CDR3 DNA reads as TGTGCCAGCAGCGAACAGGGTTACGAGCAGTACTTC. Its protein product is CASSEQGYEQYF.

This clonotype was observed a handful of times. It may be a read error: a sequence one base away is much more abundant. The V call is TRBV5-5, the J call TRBJ2-5; the D gene is possibly TRBD2 (6 bases). The CDR3 has 15 amino acids. Germline V lookup: CDR1 SGHKS, CDR2 YYEKEE (reference sequence). V shed 0 bases and J shed 5 bases, with 14 bases lying between them. CDR3 DNA: TGTGCCAGCAGCTTGGGCGGGACGGCCGAGGAGACCCAGTACTTC. As protein: CASSLGGTAEETQYF. Drawing the rest from reference TRBV5-5 and TRBJ2-5, the complete variable domain is DAGVTQSPTHLIKTRGQQVTLRCSPISGHKSVSWYQQVLGQGPQFIFQYYEKEERGRGNFPDRFSARQFPNYSSELNVNALLLGDSALYLCASSLGGTAEETQYFGPGTRLLVL.

This clonotype was counted many times. The chain links TRBV6-1 to TRBJ2-3; 12 nucleotides align to TRBD2. The CDR3 runs to 16 residues. The V and J ends lost 6 bases and 2 bases, in that order; junction bases with no gene match: 6. CDR1 and CDR2 (germline): MNHNS, SASEGT. The CDR3 loop reads CASRRLAGDYTDTQYF. The DNA of the CDR3 is TGTGCCAGCAGGAGACTAGCGGGAGATTACACAGATACGCAGTATTTT.